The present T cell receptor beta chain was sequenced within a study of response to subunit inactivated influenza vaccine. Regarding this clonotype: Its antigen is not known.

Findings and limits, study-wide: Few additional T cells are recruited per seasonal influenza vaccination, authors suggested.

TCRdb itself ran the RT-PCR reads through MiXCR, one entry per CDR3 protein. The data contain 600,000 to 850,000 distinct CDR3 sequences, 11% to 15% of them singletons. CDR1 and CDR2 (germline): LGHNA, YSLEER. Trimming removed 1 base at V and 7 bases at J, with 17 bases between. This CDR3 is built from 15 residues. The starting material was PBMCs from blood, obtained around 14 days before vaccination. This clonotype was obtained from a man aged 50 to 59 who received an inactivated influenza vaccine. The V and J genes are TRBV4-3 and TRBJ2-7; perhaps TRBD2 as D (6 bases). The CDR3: CASSQGPGTAGEQYF. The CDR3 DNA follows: TGCGCCAGCAGCCAAGGTCCCGGGACTGCGGGTGAGCAGTACTTC.